This TCR beta chain was identified during a study of blood T cell repertoires in COVID-19. Study-wide background: Donors in the United States, Italy and Spain gave samples during acute or convalescent COVID-19. PBMCs, B-cell-depleted T cells, or T cells provided the cDNA or gDNA that made up the material.

This CDR3 comprises 11 residues. Per the germline V gene, CDR1 is DFQATT and CDR2 is SNEGSKA (reference sequence). Trimming took 2 bases from V and 7 from J, leaving 8 bases between them. Seattle patients were enrolled while actively infected and followed longitudinally. Study processing details: Amplification with reference gene primers provided the estimates of nucleated cell counts. Sequenced by immunoSEQ multiplex PCR; TCRdb stores in-frame clones only, minus some. The V and J calls and clone size were taken over from that table, and D and trimming were inferred from the DNA. The sample holds 350,000 to 450,000 clones, 70% to 90% seen once. The count of this clone is one.

The sequenced sample consisted of peripheral blood. This receptor was obtained from a woman aged 55 to 70 with COVID-19, enrolled during active disease. This chain uses TRBV20-1 with TRBJ1-1; no clear D gene. Here the CDR3 reads CSARRAGEAFF. CDR3 nucleotides: TGCAGTGCTAGAAGGGCGGGTGAAGCTTTCTTT.